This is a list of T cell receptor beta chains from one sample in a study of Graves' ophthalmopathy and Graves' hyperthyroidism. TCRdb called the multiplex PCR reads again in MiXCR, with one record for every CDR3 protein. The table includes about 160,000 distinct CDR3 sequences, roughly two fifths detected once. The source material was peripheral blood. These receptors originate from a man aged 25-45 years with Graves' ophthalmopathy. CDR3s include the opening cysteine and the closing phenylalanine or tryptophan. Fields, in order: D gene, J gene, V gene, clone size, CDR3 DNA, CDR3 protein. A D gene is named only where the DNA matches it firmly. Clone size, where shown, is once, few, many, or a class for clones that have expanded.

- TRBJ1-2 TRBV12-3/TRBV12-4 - TGTGCCAGCAGTTTCAGTGGATGGGAACTCTATGGCTACACCTTC CASSFSGWELYGYTF
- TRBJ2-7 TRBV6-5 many TGTGCCAGTACTAATACAGCACCATACGAGCAGTACTTC CASTNTAPYEQYF
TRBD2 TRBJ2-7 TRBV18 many TGTGCCAGCTCACCACTGATAGCGGGGGCCTACGAGCAGTACTTC CASSPLIAGAYEQYF
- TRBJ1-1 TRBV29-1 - TGCAGCGTTGCAACAACCCCACCCGAAGCTTTCTTT CSVATTPPEAFF
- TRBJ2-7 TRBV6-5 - TGTGCCAGCAGGTTGGGACACCGGTACGAGCAGTACTTC CASRLGHRYEQYF
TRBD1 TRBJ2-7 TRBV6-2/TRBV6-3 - TGTGCCAGCAGGCCGACAGGGGACTACGAGCAGTACTTC CASRPTGDYEQYF
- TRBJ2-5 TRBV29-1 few TGCAGCGTTGAAGCCCCAGCGGAAGAGACCCAGTACTTC CSVEAPAEETQYF
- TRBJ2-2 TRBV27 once TGTGCCAGCAGTTTTGGTCAGGGAGATACCGGGGAGCTGTTTTTT CASSFGQGDTGELFF
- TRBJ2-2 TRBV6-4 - TGTGCCAGCAGCGACTACTACCCGACAGGAGACACCGGGGAGCTGTTTTTT CASSDYYPTGDTGELFF
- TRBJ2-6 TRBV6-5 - TGTGCCAGCAGTTACCCAAGAGCTGCTGGGGCCAACGTCCTGACTTTC CASSYPRAAGANVLTF
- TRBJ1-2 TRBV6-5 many TGTGCCAGCAGTTCCCTATTAGGTTACACCTTC CASSSLLGYTF
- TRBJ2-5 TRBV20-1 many TGCAGTGCTAGAGATGGGACCCAAGAGACCCAGTACTTC CSARDGTQETQYF
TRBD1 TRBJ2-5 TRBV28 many TGTGCCAGCAGTTTACGGACAGGGGAAGAGACCCAGTACTTC CASSLRTGEETQYF
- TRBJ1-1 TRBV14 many TGTGCCAGCAGCCAAGTCGGCGTTTCTGAAGCTTTCTTT CASSQVGVSEAFF
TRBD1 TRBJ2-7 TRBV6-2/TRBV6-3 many TGTGCCAGCAGAAGCCAGGTACTTTACGAAACAGGGGAGTTCAACGAGCAGTACTTC CASRSQVLYETGEFNEQYF
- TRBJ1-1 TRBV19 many TGTGCCAGTAGCCCTCCCGTCGGGAACACTGAAGCTTTCTTT CASSPPVGNTEAFF
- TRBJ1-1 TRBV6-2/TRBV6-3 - TGTGCCAGCAGTTATGGCGGGGGCATAGGCACTGAAGCTTTCTTT CASSYGGGIGTEAFF
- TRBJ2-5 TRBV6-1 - TGTGCCAGCAGCCCCCCAGGCGCTACAGGGTTGGGAGAGACCCAGTACTTC CASSPPGATGLGETQYF
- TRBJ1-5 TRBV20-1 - TGCAGTGCCAGTAGGACGGAATATAGCAATCAGCCCCAGCATTTT CSASRTEYSNQPQHF
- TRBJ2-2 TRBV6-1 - TGTGCCAGCAGGTCAACTCGGACAGTGGACACCGGGGAGCTGTTTTTT CASRSTRTVDTGELFF
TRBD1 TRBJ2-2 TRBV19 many TGTGCCAGTAGTGTCGGACAGGGTCTGGCCGGGGAGCTGTTTTTT CASSVGQGLAGELFF
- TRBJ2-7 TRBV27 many TGTGCCAGCTACCGGGACACCGCATCCTACGAGCAGTACTTC CASYRDTASYEQYF
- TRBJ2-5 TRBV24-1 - TGTGCCACCAGTGACATGGACAGTGGGACCGTCCAAGAGACCCAGTACTTC CATSDMDSGTVQETQYF
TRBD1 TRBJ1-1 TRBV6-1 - TGTGCCAGCAGTACCCCTGCAGGGGGAAACACTGAAGCTTTCTTT CASSTPAGGNTEAFF
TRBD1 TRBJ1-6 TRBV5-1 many TGCGCCAGCAGCTTCGGGACAGATAATTCACCCCTCCACTTT CASSFGTDNSPLHF
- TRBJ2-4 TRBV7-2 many TGTGCCAGCAGCTTCATTCTCGTCGGAGCCAAAAACATTCAGTACTTC CASSFILVGAKNIQYF
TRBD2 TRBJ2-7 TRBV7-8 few TGTGCCAGCAGCTTACGGAGCGGGATAAGAGACGAGCAGTACTTC CASSLRSGIRDEQYF
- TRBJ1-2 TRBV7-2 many TGTGCCAGCAGCCCCGCGGGAGGCCCTAACTATGGCTACACCTTC CASSPAGGPNYGYTF
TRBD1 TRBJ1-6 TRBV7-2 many TGTGCCAGCAGCCCCTACAGGGGCACAAGGAGCTCCTATAATTCACCCCTCCACTTT CASSPYRGTRSSYNSPLHF
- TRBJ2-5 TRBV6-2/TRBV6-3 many TGTGCCAGCAGCAATACAGCGGAGGGGACCCAGTACTTC CASSNTAEGTQYF